This is a list of T cell receptor beta chains from one sample in a study of human T cells and chemical hapten exposure. MiXCR was run by TCRdb on the RACE reads, yielding one entry per CDR3 protein. The sample holds approximately 110,000 distinct CDR3 sequences, roughly 10% seen once. The sequencing here drew on whole blood, taken in connection with sensitization to the hapten diphenylcyclopropenone (DPC). Receptors originate from a woman in her thirties or forties with alopecia areata. Some clones in this sample may be carry-over from other donors' samples. Each CDR3 is given with its conserved first and last residue. D genes are given only for firm matches. Some rows have no size entry. The others give once, few or many, or a class for an expanded clone.

few	TRBD1	TRBV19	TRBJ1-4	CASSISTGRAEKLFF	TGTGCCAGTAGTATTTCGACAGGGCGTGCGGAAAAACTGTTTTTT
many	TRBD1	TRBV2	TRBJ1-5	CASRGQSSNQPQHF	TGTGCCAGCAGGGGACAGTCTAGCAATCAGCCCCAGCATTTT
NA	NA	TRBV2	TRBJ1-5	CASSTGGAGNQPQHF	TGTGCCAGCAGTACGGGGGGCGCAGGCAATCAGCCCCAGCATTTT
few	TRBD1	TRBV12-3/TRBV12-4	TRBJ2-3	CASSADRGYGTDTQYF	TGTGCCAGCAGCGCGGACAGGGGGTATGGAACAGATACGCAGTATTTT
NA	NA	TRBV5-1	TRBJ2-1	CASRNGISSYNEQFF	TGCGCCAGCAGGAACGGGATTAGCTCCTACAATGAGCAGTTCTTC
NA	NA	TRBV2	TRBJ2-3	CASRASVRYSTDTQYF	TGTGCCAGCAGGGCCTCCGTGCGGTATAGCACAGATACGCAGTATTTT
many	TRBD2	TRBV20-1	TRBJ2-2	CSARDPSGGAETGELFF	TGCAGTGCTAGAGACCCTAGCGGGGGGGCAGAAACCGGGGAGCTGTTTTTT
few	NA	TRBV12-3/TRBV12-4	TRBJ2-6	CASSSGRSGANVLTF	TGTGCCAGCAGTTCCGGGAGATCTGGGGCCAACGTCCTGACTTTC
NA	NA	TRBV12-3/TRBV12-4	TRBJ2-7	CASSLIGAGEQYF	TGTGCCAGCAGTTTGATTGGGGCGGGGGAGCAGTACTTC
NA	NA	TRBV6-5	TRBJ1-1	CASSTVNTEAFF	TGTGCCAGCAGCACGGTGAACACTGAAGCTTTCTTT
few	TRBD2	TRBV20-1	TRBJ2-5	CSARGAAGGRETQYF	TGCAGTGCTAGAGGGGCGGCGGGGGGCCGAGAGACCCAGTACTTC
NA	NA	TRBV18	TRBJ1-5	CASSLEAQGPQHF	TGTGCCAGCTCACTCGAGGCTCAGGGGCCCCAGCATTTT
NA	NA	TRBV12-3/TRBV12-4	TRBJ2-1	CASRVQGKQFF	TGTGCCAGCCGAGTGCAGGGAAAGCAGTTCTTC
NA	TRBD2	TRBV3-1	TRBJ2-1	CASRTSSGAGEQFF	TGTGCCAGCAGAACCTCTAGCGGAGCGGGGGAGCAGTTCTTC
NA	TRBD2	TRBV7-9	TRBJ2-1	CASRPGLAVNEQFF	TGTGCCAGCAGGCCGGGACTAGCGGTGAATGAGCAGTTCTTC
many	NA	TRBV4-1	TRBJ2-6	CASSGRGSGANVLTF	TGCGCCAGCAGCGGTCGGGGCTCTGGGGCCAACGTCCTGACTTTC
few	NA	TRBV7-6	TRBJ2-3	CASSFGQTTDTQYF	TGTGCCAGCAGCTTTGGACAGACCACAGATACGCAGTATTTT
many	NA	TRBV7-6	TRBJ1-1	CASSPRLPGMNTEAFF	TGTGCCAGCAGCCCCAGACTCCCCGGGATGAACACTGAAGCTTTCTTT
many	NA	TRBV9	TRBJ1-1	CASSEGQNTEAFF	TGTGCCAGCAGCGAGGGACAGAACACTGAAGCTTTCTTT
many	NA	TRBV5-1	TRBJ1-2	CASSLGVAEADGYTF	TGCGCCAGCAGCTTGGGAGTTGCAGAAGCGGATGGCTACACCTTC
NA	TRBD1	TRBV20-1	TRBJ2-1	CSAGGQGSYNEQFF	TGCAGTGCCGGGGGACAGGGGTCCTACAATGAGCAGTTCTTC
NA	NA	TRBV7-9	TRBJ2-1	CASTFQGDYNEQFF	TGTGCCAGTACCTTCCAGGGCGATTACAATGAGCAGTTCTTC
few	TRBD1	TRBV18	TRBJ2-1	CASSPPGQVNEQFF	TGTGCCAGCTCACCACCGGGACAGGTAAATGAGCAGTTCTTC
many	NA	TRBV4-2	TRBJ2-1	CASSQASGEQFF	TGTGCCAGCAGCCAAGCCAGCGGTGAGCAGTTCTTC
NA	NA	TRBV29-1	TRBJ1-2	CSVDGGYTF	TGCAGCGTTGACGGTGGCTACACCTTC
many	TRBD1	TRBV20-1	TRBJ1-5	CSASLGGFPNQPQHF	TGCAGTGCTAGTTTAGGGGGCTTCCCTAATCAGCCCCAGCATTTT
few	NA	TRBV4-3	TRBJ1-4	CASSQDLRDNEKLFF	TGCGCCAGCAGCCAAGATTTGAGGGATAATGAAAAACTGTTTTTT
few	NA	TRBV12-3/TRBV12-4	TRBJ2-1	CASSSPAEQFF	TGTGCCAGCAGCTCCCCGGCCGAGCAGTTCTTC